The present T cell receptor beta chain was sequenced within a study of graft-versus-host responses after intestinal transplantation (dated by TCRdb to about 2021). Describing the broader study: The transplants that recipients received were multivisceral, liver-intestinal, or isolated intestinal. Anti-thymocyte globulin induction was given to all recipients, followed by maintenance tacrolimus and steroids for about 3 years. Bulk TCR-beta CDR3 sequencing was used to track graft-versus-host and host-versus-graft alloreactive T cell clones in the graft, circulation and bone marrow after intestinal transplantation. Alloreactive clones were identified by sequencing pre-transplant mixed lymphocyte reaction products and comparing these products with unstimulated pre-transplant donor and recipient T cells. The cohort enrolled under 25 intestinal transplant recipients including one retransplant, and a few patients lacking pretransplant specimens were excluded. Donor T cell macrochimerism was defined as a peak of at least 4% donor T cells among recipient peripheral blood mononuclear cells. Rather than being sequenced by the commercial service, samples from a few later patients were sequenced in-house on an Illumina MiSeq and processed with MiXCR.

The receptor library was made with the immunoSEQ multiplex PCR assay. For most patients, genomic DNA was isolated with the Qiagen DNeasy Blood and Tissue Kit and shipped frozen to Adaptive Biotechnologies for TCR sequencing. For most patients, high-throughput TCR-beta CDR3 sequencing of genomic DNA was performed by Adaptive Biotechnologies. For the original study's pipeline: Adaptive's ImmunoSEQ software was the source of the TCR sequencing data for 18 patients, while three other patients were processed with MiXCR and VDJtools. To correct CD4 versus CD8 sorting errors, any sequence found in both subsets at a frequency ratio below 5:1 was removed. CDR3 nucleotide sequences shared between donor and recipient were removed because the origin of such sequences could not be assigned. At least 2-fold expansion over unstimulated cells and a minimum CFSE-low frequency of 0.002% (template counts) or 0.001% (read counts) were required for clones to be classified as alloreactive. Clones were considered mappable if detected in sequenced pre-transplant spleen, lymph node, or MLR CFSE-low populations of the donor or recipient. The cumulative frequency of alloreactive clones was calculated as a percentage of all sequences, weighted by copy number. TCRdb re-hosts the immuneACCESS table, in-frame sequences only. Its copies lack some clones; in the studies checked, an unresolved V gene accounts for under half of them, and the cause for the rest is not known. The V and J calls and clone size were taken over from that table, and D and trimming were inferred from the DNA. The sample table contains fewer than 8,000 clones; only one count was recorded for approximately 21% of them. The ten largest account for 5% to 6% of the sample.

What the study reported, not specific to this receptor: GvH clones were detected in recipient bone marrow, and some appeared earlier in ileal mucosa or blood, consistent with an intestinal mucosal origin. Early after transplant, peak levels of circulating GvH clones were found to be associated with declines in HvG clones. The conclusions were limited by the relatively low number and heterogeneity of the intestinal transplant patients. High GvH to HvG T cell clonal ratios were observed in the allografts of patients with donor T cell macrochimerism.

CDR1 and CDR2 are read off the germline V gene (reference sequence) as SGHNT and YYREEE. The junction carries 10 bases between V and J, which are trimmed by 6 bases and 1 base respectively. The cysteine opens and the phenylalanine closes a CDR3 of 13 amino acids. Of the read, only the CDR3 DNA is kept; its 39 bases are in frame from base 1. As to this clone: Within one base of it there is no much larger clone, and no base qualities were kept.

The sample's time point, from its label and the paper: cells obtained before transplantation from donor or recipient. Mixed lymphocyte reactions plated around 200,000 CFSE-labeled pre-transplant responders with around 200,000 irradiated violet-dye-labeled stimulators and were cultured for around six days. After the mixed lymphocyte reaction, proliferating CD3+CD4+CFSE-low and CD3+CD8+CFSE-low responder cells were FACS-sorted on a BD Influx sorter. The rearrangement joined TRBV5-4 to TRBJ1-1, with an unclear D gene assignment. The clonotype comes from a human patient who was an organ donor for intestinal transplantation. The starting material was alloreactive CD4+ T cells from a mixed lymphocyte reaction culture, obtained before transplantation. The meaning of the sample's cell subset or site label: CFSE-low proliferating T cells sorted from approximately 6-day pre-transplant mixed lymphocyte reaction (GvH or HvG direction). The CDR3 protein: CASTADGNTEAFF. The nucleotide sequence is TGTGCCAGCACCGCAGACGGGAACACTGAAGCTTTCTTT.